This T cell receptor beta chain came from a study of blood T cell repertoires in COVID-19 (dated by TCRdb to about 2020). Broadly, across the study: Samples from collaborators originated in the United States, Italy and Spain and spanned both the acute and convalescent phases of COVID-19. Subjects who had been exposed to COVID-19, were actively infected with it, or had recovered from it provided the deeply sampled blood TCRbeta repertoires that made up the dataset. The repertoires were released in a freely available public database intended as a resource for research on the immune response to SARS-CoV-2. HLA class I and class II types, where available, came from metadata supplied by the sample provider rather than from assay-based typing. The prospective study material was composed of cDNA or gDNA derived from T cells, B-cell-depleted T cells, or PBMCs. Samples came from the ongoing ImmuneRACE study (first 160 participants) plus 1,254 subjects from 6 global collaborators. A de-identified subject ID, COVID-19 status, age in years and sex were almost always included in the sample metadata.

CDR1 and CDR2 were assigned from the germline V gene as KGHSH and LQKENI. The CDR3 holds 14 amino acids from the cysteine to the phenylalanine. Solely the CDR3 DNA is kept, with 42 bases framed from the first base. V and J are trimmed by 6 bases and 2 bases, and the gene matches miss 3 bases of the junction. What the study reported, not specific to this receptor: How much clinical and demographic metadata was included differed by source and by participant, and the metadata was provided uncurated.

TCRbeta CDR3 regions were amplified from genomic DNA using the immunoSEQ Assay, a bias-controlled multiplex PCR. Per the authors' processing: The number of nucleated cells in each sample was estimated from the amplification of reference gene primers within the assay. To quantify the absolute abundance of each unique TCRbeta CDR3 rearrangement, sequence reads were collapsed and filtered. For each sample, productive Simpson clonality was calculated by taking the square root of Simpson's diversity index across productive rearrangements. The table was pulled from immuneACCESS by TCRdb, which kept in-frame rearrangements only. Such tables lose some clones; where checked, under half of the loss comes from unresolved V genes, and the rest has no known cause. The DNA gave D and trimming, while V, J and clone size come from that table. The sample table holds hundreds of thousands of clones, of which approximately 90% were seen once. The ten largest clones represent about 0.91% of the sample.

At one collaborating source in Seattle, patients were enrolled during active infection and were followed longitudinally through the course of disease. The collaborating institutions used their own protocols to collect whole blood in K2EDTA tubes. For TCRbeta analysis, collaborator samples were shipped as frozen whole blood, as isolated PBMCs, or as DNA extracted from either sample type. A word on this clone: This receptor's antigen is unknown. No qualities accompany the bases; no much larger clone lies one base away. Other DNA sequences in the sample encode the same CDR3.

Material for sequencing was peripheral blood. The chain uses TRBV18 and TRBJ1-4, and TRBD1 matches 7 of the central bases. This clonotype was sampled from a man between 18 and 29 years old with COVID-19, enrolled during active disease. The nucleotide sequence reads TGTGCCAGCTCCCCGACAGGGACTAATGAAAAACTGTTTTTT. This translates into CASSPTGTNEKLFF.